Ten or more counts support the clone carrying this T cell receptor beta chain. As yet, its antigen is unknown. This record belongs to a study of regulatory T cells in long-lasting Graves disease. Notes on the study in general: Small numbers of samples may have cut accuracy.

Time point denoted: persistent/refractory GD, antithyroid drugs over 5 years with positive TRAb. RNA from PBMCs was the source of the TCR library. CDR3 size: 13 residues. Germline assignment: CDR1 SNHLY and CDR2 FYNNEI. V was cut by 0 bases and J by 4 bases, with 7 bases left in between. Arm-PCR of CDR3 regions and iRepertoire HTBI primers were the basis on which TCR beta libraries were built. TCRdb processed the multiplex PCR reads anew with MiXCR; each CDR3 protein has one entry. The repertoire includes around 460,000 distinct CDR3 sequences, about 20% of them detected once, and about 12% sits in the top ten.

The V and J genes are TRBV2 and TRBJ2-7; TRBD1 is a possible D gene (5 bases). The sample consisted of peripheral blood mononuclear cells (PBMCs), taken when the disease was refractory, from a patient treated with antithyroid drugs. The TCR comes from a female donor with Graves disease. The CDR3 loop reads CASSEARGYEQYF. As DNA, the CDR3 is TGTGCCAGCAGTGAAGCTAGGGGATACGAGCAGTACTTC.